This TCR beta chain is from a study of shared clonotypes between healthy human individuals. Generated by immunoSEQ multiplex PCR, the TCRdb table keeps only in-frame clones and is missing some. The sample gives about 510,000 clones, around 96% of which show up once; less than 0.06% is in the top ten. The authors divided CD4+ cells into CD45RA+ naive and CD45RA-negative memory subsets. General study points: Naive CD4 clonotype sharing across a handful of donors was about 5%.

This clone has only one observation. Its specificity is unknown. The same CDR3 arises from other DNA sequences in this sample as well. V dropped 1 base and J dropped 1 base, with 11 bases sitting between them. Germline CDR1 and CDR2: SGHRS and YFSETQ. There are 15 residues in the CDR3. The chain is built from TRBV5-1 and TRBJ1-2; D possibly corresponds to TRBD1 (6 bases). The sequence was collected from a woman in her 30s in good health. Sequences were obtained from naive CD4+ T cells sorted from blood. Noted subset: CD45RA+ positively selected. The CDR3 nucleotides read TGCGCCAGCAGCTTGCTGACAGGACTTAACTATGGCTACACCTTC. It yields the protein CASSLLTGLNYGYTF. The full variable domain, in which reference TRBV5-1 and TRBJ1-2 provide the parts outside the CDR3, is KAGVTQTPRYLIKTRGQQVTLSCSPISGHRSVSWYQQTPGQGLQFLFEYFSETQRNKGNFPGRFSGRQFSNSRSEMNVSTLELGDSALYLCASSLLTGLNYGYTFGSGTRLTVV.